The 3 T cell receptor beta chains below all came from one sample that was sequenced in a study of Ad26.COV2.S vaccination and SARS-CoV-2 variants. Here immunoSEQ multiplex PCR was the method, and the copy in TCRdb shows in-frame clones only, minus some. This table holds 450,000 to 550,000 clones, 80% to 90% found once. Treatment in this sample: about 20 received Ad26.COV2.S at low or high dose, single or two shots; five or six received placebo; per-sample allocation not given. Collection of the samples took place on day 63 after the first injection of vaccine or placebo. Specimen: peripheral blood, collected in a trial of Ad26.COV2.S vaccine versus placebo. Receptors were obtained from a person aged 18-65 years who received the Ad26.COV2.S COVID-19 vaccine or a placebo.

The chain joins TRBV13 to TRBJ2-2; D is possibly TRBD2 (5 bases). The CDR3 totals 17 residues. V was cut by 4 bases and J by 9 bases, with 24 bases left in between. Germline lookup yields CDR1 PRHDT and CDR2 FYEKMQ (reference sequence). The CDR3 sequence: CASSSTGLYGSGRELFF. CDR3 in DNA: TGTGCCAGCAGCTCCACCGGTCTATATGGGAGTGGTCGGGAGCTGTTTTTT.

V and J are TRBV5-1 and TRBJ2-1, with 8 nucleotides matching TRBD1. CDR1 is SGHRS, CDR2 YFSETQ, per germline. The junction had 10 bases not matched to a gene; V was cut back by 4 bases and J by 7 bases. The CDR3 loop spans 15 amino acids. The CDR3 DNA follows: TGCGCCAGCAGCCCCGGACAGGGATTTAGGAATGAGCAGTTCTTC. This codes for CASSPGQGFRNEQFF.

This chain connects TRBV11-2 to TRBJ1-2, with D tentatively TRBD1 (5 bases). V lost 7 bases, J lost 5 bases, and 11 bases lay in between. The CDR3 runs 12 residues. The germline V gene has CDR1 SGHAT and CDR2 FQNNGV. The CDR3 DNA reads as TGTGCCAGCAACAACGGGGGGTATGGCTACACCTTC. Translation: CASNNGGYGYTF.